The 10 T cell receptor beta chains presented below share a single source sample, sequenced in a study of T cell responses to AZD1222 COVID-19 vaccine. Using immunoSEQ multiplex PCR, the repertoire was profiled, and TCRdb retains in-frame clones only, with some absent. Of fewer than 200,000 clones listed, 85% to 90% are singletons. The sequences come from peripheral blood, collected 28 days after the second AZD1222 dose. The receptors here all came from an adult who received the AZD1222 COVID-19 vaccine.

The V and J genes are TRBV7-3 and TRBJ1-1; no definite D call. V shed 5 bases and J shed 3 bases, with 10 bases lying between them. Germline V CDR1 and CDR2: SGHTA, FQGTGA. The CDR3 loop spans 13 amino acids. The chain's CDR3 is CASSLNKDTEAFF. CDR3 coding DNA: TGTGCCAGCAGCCTCAACAAGGACACTGAAGCTTTCTTT.

The CDR3 spells CASSPVGTARNTIYF. In DNA, the CDR3 is TGTGCCAGCTCACCGGTAGGGACAGCCCGAAACACCATATATTTT. The chain couples TRBV18 to TRBJ1-3; 7 bases map to TRBD1. This CDR3 has 15 residues. CDR1 KGHSH and CDR2 LQKENI come from the germline V gene. V shed 3 bases, J shed 5 bases, and the junction held 7 bases outside the gene matches.

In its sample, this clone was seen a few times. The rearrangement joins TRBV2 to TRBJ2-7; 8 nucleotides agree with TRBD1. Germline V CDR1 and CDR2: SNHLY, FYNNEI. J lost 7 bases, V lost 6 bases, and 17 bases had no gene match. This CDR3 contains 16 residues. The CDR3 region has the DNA TGTGCCAGCAGACCCTTACCTCGACAGGGGCCGACTGAGCAGTACTTC. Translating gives CASRPLPRQGPTEQYF.

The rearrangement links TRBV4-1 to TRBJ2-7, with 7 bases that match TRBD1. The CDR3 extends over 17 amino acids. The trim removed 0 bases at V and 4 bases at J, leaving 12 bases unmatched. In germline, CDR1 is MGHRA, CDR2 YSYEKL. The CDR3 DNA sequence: TGCGCCAGCAGCCAAGATAACAAGGGGGCCCAGGTGTACGAGCAGTACTTC. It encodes CASSQDNKGAQVYEQYF.

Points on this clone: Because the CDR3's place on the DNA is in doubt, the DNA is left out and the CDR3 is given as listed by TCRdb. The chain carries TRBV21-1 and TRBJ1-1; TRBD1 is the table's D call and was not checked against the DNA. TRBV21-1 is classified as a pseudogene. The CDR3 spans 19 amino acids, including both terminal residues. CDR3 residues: CASSKAKSVGQGSNTEAFF.

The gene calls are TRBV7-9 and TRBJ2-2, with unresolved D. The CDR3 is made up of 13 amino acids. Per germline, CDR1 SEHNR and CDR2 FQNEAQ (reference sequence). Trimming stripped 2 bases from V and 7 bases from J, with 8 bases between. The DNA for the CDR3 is TGTGCCAGCAGCTTAAGTACTCTCGGGGAGCTGTTTTTT. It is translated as CASSLSTLGELFF.

CDR3 sequence: CASSPDRETQYF. The CDR3 DNA reads as TGTGCCAGCTCACCGGACAGAGAGACCCAGTACTTC. The chain links TRBV18 to TRBJ2-5, with D perhaps TRBD1 (6 bases). Trimming removed 3 bases at V and 4 bases at J, with 6 bases between. CDR1 and CDR2 (germline): KGHSH, LQKENI. This CDR3 has 12 amino acids.

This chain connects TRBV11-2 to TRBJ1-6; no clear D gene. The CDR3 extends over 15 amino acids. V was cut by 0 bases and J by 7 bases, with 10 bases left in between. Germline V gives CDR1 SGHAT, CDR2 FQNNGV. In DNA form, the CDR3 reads TGTGCCAGCAGCTTAGAAAACAGTTGGAATTCACCCCTCCACTTT. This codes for CASSLENSWNSPLHF.

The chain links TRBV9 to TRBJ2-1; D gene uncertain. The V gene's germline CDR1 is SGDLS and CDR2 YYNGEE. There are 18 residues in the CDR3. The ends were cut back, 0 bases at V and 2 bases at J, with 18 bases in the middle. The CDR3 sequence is CASSVDPPLGVAYNEQFF. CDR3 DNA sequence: TGTGCCAGCAGCGTAGATCCCCCCCTGGGCGTAGCCTACAATGAGCAGTTCTTC.

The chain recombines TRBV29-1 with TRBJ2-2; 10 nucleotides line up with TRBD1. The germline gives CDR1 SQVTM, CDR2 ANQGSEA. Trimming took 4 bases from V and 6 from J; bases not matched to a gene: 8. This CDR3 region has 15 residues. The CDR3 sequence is CSVGTGGSLSGELFF. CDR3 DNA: TGCAGCGTTGGGACAGGGGGATCGTTGTCCGGGGAGCTGTTTTTT.